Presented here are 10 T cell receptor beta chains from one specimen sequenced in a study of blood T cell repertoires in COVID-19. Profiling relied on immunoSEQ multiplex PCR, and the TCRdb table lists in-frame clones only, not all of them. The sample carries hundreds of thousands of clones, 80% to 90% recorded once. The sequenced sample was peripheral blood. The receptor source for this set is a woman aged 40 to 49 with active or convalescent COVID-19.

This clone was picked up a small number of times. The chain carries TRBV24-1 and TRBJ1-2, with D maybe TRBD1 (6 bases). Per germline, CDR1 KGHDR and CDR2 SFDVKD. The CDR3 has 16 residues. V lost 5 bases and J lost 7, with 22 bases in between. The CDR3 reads CATSVSSQGPVGGYTF. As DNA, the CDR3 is TGTGCCACCAGTGTTTCGTCCCAGGGGCCAGTTGGTGGCTACACCTTC.

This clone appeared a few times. The CDR3 is CASHTRTGPQPQHF. The CDR3 DNA reads as TGTGCCAGCCACACCCGGACAGGGCCCCAGCCCCAGCATTTT. V usage is TRBV19 and J usage is TRBJ1-5, with 8 bases identical to TRBD1. Germline V gene data show CDR1 as LNHDA and CDR2 as SQIVND (reference sequence). The CDR3 spans 14 residues. With V trimmed by 9 bases and J by 7 bases, 11 bases remained unmatched.

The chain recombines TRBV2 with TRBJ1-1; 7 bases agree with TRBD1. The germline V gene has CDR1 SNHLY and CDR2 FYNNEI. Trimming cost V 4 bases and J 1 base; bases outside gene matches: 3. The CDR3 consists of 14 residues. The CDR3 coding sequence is TGTGCCAGCAGTGGGGGGACAGCGAACACTGAAGCTTTCTTT. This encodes CASSGGTANTEAFF.

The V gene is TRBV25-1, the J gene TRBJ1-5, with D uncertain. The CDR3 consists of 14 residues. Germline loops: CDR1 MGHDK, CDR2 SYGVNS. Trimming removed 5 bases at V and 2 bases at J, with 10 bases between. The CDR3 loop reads CASSLPGGNQPQHF. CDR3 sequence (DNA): TGTGCCAGCAGTCTCCCAGGTGGCAATCAGCCCCAGCATTTT. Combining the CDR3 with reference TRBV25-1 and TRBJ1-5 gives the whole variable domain EADIYQTPRYLVIGTGKKITLECSQTMGHDKMYWYQQDPGMELHLIHYSYGVNSTEKGDLSSESTVSRIRTEHFPLTLESARPSHTSQYLCASSLPGGNQPQHFGDGTRLSIL.

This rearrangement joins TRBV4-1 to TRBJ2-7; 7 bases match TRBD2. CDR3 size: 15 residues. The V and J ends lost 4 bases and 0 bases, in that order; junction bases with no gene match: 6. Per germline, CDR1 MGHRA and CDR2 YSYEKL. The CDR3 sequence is CASSRASGSSYEQYF. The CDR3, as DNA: TGCGCCAGCAGCCGGGCTAGCGGAAGCTCCTACGAGCAGTACTTC.

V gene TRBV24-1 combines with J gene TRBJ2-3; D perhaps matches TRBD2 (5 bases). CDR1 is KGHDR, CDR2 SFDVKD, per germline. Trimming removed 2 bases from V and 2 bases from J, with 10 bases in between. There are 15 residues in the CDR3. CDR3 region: CATSDWSGVTDTQYF. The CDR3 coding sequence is TGTGCCACCAGTGATTGGTCCGGGGTCACAGATACGCAGTATTTT.

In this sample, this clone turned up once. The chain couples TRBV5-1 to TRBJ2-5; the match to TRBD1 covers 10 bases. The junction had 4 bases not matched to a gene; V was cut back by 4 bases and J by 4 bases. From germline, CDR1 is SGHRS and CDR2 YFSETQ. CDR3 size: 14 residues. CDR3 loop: CASSPGQGRETQYF. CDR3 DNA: TGCGCCAGCAGCCCGGGACAGGGGCGAGAGACCCAGTACTTC.

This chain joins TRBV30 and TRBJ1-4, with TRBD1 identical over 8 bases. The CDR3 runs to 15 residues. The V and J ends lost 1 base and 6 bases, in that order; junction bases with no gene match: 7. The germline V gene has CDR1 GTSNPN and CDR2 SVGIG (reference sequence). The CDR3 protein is CAWSDQGAGYEKLFF. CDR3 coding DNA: TGTGCCTGGAGTGACCAGGGGGCCGGTTATGAAAAACTGTTTTTT.

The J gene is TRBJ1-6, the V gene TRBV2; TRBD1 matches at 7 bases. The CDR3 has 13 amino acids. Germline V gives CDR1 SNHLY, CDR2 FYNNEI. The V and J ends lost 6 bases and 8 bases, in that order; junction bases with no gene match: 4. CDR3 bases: TGTGCCAGCAGAGACAGGGAGGATTCACCCCTCCACTTT. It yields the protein CASRDREDSPLHF.

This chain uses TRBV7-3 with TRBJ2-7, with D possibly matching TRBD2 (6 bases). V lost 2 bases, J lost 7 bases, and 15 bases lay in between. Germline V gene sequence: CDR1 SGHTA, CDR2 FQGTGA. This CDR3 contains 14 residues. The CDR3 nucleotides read TGTGCCAGCAGCTTACATCCGGGAGTGGAGGAGCAGTACTTC. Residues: CASSLHPGVEEQYF.